This is a list of T cell receptor beta chains from one sample in a study of response to subunit inactivated influenza vaccine. From the RT-PCR reads, TCRdb called clonotypes with MiXCR, one entry per CDR3 protein. The profile shows 500,000 or so distinct CDR3 sequences, 10% to 11% of them singletons. The sequencing used PBMCs from blood, collected roughly 6 weeks after vaccination. These receptors all stem from a man aged 45-65 years who received an inactivated influenza vaccine. Each CDR3 is given with its conserved first and last residue. The D gene is left open where the match is weak. Clone sizes are given selectively: once, few, many, or a class where the clone is expanded.

clone_size	v_call	d_call	cdr3_length	j_call	cdr3_aa	cdr3_nt
NA	TRBV7-2	NA	15	TRBJ2-2	CASSLAITNTGELFF	TGTGCCAGCAGCTTAGCAATAACCAACACCGGGGAGCTGTTTTTT
NA	TRBV4-1	TRBD1	15	TRBJ1-6	CASSRVTGGFSPLHF	TGCGCCAGCAGCCGAGTAACAGGGGGCTTTTCACCCCTCCACTTT
few	TRBV20-1	NA	14	TRBJ1-1	CSARVSTGNTEAFF	TGCAGTGCTAGAGTATCTACAGGGAACACTGAAGCTTTCTTT
few	TRBV20-1	TRBD2	15	TRBJ2-7	CSAKGVVAGGYEQYF	TGCAGTGCCAAGGGGGTCGTAGCGGGAGGATACGAGCAGTACTTC
few	TRBV7-9	NA	15	TRBJ2-5	CASSLVAPTRETQYF	TGTGCCAGCAGCTTAGTCGCCCCAACCAGAGAGACCCAGTACTTC
many	TRBV6-5	NA	13	TRBJ1-2	CASSYSGNYGYTF	TGTGCCAGCAGTTACTCGGGGAACTATGGCTACACCTTC
NA	TRBV11-2	TRBD1	14	TRBJ2-1	CASSFRDRVYEQFF	TGTGCCAGCAGCTTCCGGGACAGGGTCTATGAGCAGTTCTTC
few	TRBV6-5	NA	14	TRBJ1-1	CASSYSKMTTEAFF	TGTGCCAGCAGTTACTCGAAAATGACGACTGAAGCTTTCTTT
few	TRBV6-1	NA	14	TRBJ2-7	CASSPMGIYYEQYF	TGTGCCAGCAGTCCCATGGGCATTTACTACGAGCAGTACTTC
few	TRBV7-6	NA	12	TRBJ2-7	CASSDTSGEQYF	TGTGCCAGCAGCGACACATCGGGGGAGCAGTACTTC
NA	TRBV5-1	TRBD2	17	TRBJ2-7	CASSPIMTSGDSYEQYF	TGCGCCAGCAGCCCTATTATGACTAGCGGGGATTCCTACGAGCAGTACTTC
few	TRBV7-7	NA	15	TRBJ2-2	CASSGAAGGSGELFF	TGTGCTAGCAGCGGGGCCGCAGGGGGTTCCGGGGAGCTGTTTTTT
few	TRBV9	NA	13	TRBJ2-1	CASRAVGYNEQFF	TGTGCCAGCAGGGCCGTTGGATACAATGAGCAGTTCTTC
NA	TRBV3-1	NA	14	TRBJ1-1	CASSQVRGSTEAFF	TGTGCCAGCAGCCAAGTGAGGGGAAGCACTGAAGCTTTCTTT
few	TRBV6-1	NA	15	TRBJ2-7	CASSNTGAVSYEQYF	TGTGCCAGCAGTAATACCGGGGCAGTCTCCTACGAGCAGTACTTC
many	TRBV5-1	NA	13	TRBJ1-4	CASSLGTSEKLFF	TGCGCCAGCAGCTTGGGAACCAGTGAAAAACTGTTTTTT
NA	TRBV5-1	TRBD1	14	TRBJ1-1	CASSWDRLNTEAFF	TGCGCCAGCAGCTGGGACAGACTTAACACTGAAGCTTTCTTT
NA	TRBV20-1	NA	14	TRBJ2-7	CSAREGAPFHEQYF	TGCAGTGCTAGAGAGGGGGCGCCTTTCCACGAGCAGTACTTC
few	TRBV12-3/TRBV12-4	NA	13	TRBJ2-7	CASSLDAGGEQYF	TGTGCCAGCAGTTTAGACGCAGGCGGCGAGCAGTACTTC
NA	TRBV14	NA	16	TRBJ2-3	CASSRRLGMGTDTQYF	TGTGCCAGCAGTCGCAGGCTGGGAATGGGCACAGATACGCAGTATTTT
few	TRBV4-2	TRBD2	15	TRBJ2-4	CASSETGGRGNIQYF	TGTGCCAGCAGCGAAACTGGCGGGAGGGGGAACATTCAGTACTTC
many	TRBV29-1	NA	11	TRBJ2-7	CSVESNYEQYF	TGCAGCGTTGAAAGCAACTACGAGCAGTACTTC
many	TRBV15	NA	14	TRBJ2-2	CATSRDQGIGELFF	TGTGCCACCAGCAGAGATCAGGGAATCGGGGAGCTGTTTTTT
NA	TRBV29-1	TRBD2	13	TRBJ2-1	CSVGLAGKNEQFF	TGCAGCGTTGGACTAGCGGGAAAGAATGAGCAGTTCTTC
NA	TRBV27	TRBD2	16	TRBJ2-7	CASSRWTSGVPYEQYF	TGTGCCAGCAGTCGCTGGACTAGCGGGGTACCCTACGAGCAGTACTTC